Described below is a single T cell receptor (beta chain) sequence and its context. This sample is drawn from a study of cytomegalovirus exposure and HLA in healthy donors. It was with 60 Vbeta and 13 Jbeta primers that the PCR ran. Method: immunoSEQ multiplex PCR; TCRdb's copy keeps in-frame clones and lacks some. This table holds around 65,000 clones, approximately 78% found once. Germline V gene sequence: CDR1 MDHEN, CDR2 SYDVKM. V shed 3 bases and J shed 0 bases, with 8 bases lying between them. The CDR3 runs to 15 residues. Specimen: PBMCs. The chain uses TRBV28 and TRBJ2-2, with D perhaps TRBD2 (5 bases). This TCR derives from a girl aged 5 to 17 in good health and CMV-seropositive. The CDR3 sequence: CASSFKTTNTGELFF. CDR3 sequence (DNA): TGTGCCAGCAGTTTCAAGACTACGAACACCGGGGAGCTGTTTTTT.